This T cell receptor (beta chain) stems from a study of shared clonotypes between healthy human individuals. Study overall: Donors consisted of two women and a few men between 18 and 49. Study-level points and caveats: It was the non-shared clonotypes that had lower generation probabilities than clonotypes shared by all four donors.

As concerns this clone: Its antigen is currently unknown.

Replicate PCRs for sorted subsets used roughly 200 ng DNA; this equaled tens of thousands of T cell genomes. Data came from immunoSEQ multiplex PCR; TCRdb stores just in-frame clones and leaves some out. The table has just over 2,000,000 clones, roughly 95% seen once. The naive CD8 fraction comprised CD45RO-negative cells positively selected for CCR7 and excluded terminally differentiated effector memory CD45RA+ cells. With 3 bases removed from V and 3 bases from J, the gap between germline ends came to 8 bases. Germline values: CDR1 SGHVS, CDR2 FNYEAQ. This CDR3 contains 13 residues. Sequences were obtained from naive CD8+ T cells sorted from blood. This clonotype was sampled from a young man in good health. This sequence joins TRBV7-6 and TRBJ1-1; TRBD1 is a possible D gene (5 bases). The CDR3 loop is CASSLGEHTEAFF. CDR3 nucleotides: TGTGCCAGCAGCTTGGGGGAGCACACTGAAGCTTTCTTT.